The entry below describes one T cell receptor (beta chain). This record comes from a study of cytomegalovirus exposure and HLA in healthy donors. TCRdb keeps only in-frame clones here, not all; method: immunoSEQ multiplex PCR. The table records 110,000 or so clones, 86% of them present only once. Sequences were obtained from PBMCs. This TCR came from a man between 18 and 35 years old in good health and CMV-seronegative.

CDR3 coding DNA: TGCGCCAGGAAGACGACAGGGGAAACCGAAAAACTGTTTTTT. It yields the protein CARKTTGETEKLFF. The chain joins TRBV10-1 to TRBJ1-4, with 8 bases lining up with TRBD1. The length of the CDR3 is 14 residues. J gave up 8 bases and V 9 bases, and 11 bases lay outside the gene matches. Germline CDR1 is WNHNN and CDR2 is SYGVQD (reference sequence).